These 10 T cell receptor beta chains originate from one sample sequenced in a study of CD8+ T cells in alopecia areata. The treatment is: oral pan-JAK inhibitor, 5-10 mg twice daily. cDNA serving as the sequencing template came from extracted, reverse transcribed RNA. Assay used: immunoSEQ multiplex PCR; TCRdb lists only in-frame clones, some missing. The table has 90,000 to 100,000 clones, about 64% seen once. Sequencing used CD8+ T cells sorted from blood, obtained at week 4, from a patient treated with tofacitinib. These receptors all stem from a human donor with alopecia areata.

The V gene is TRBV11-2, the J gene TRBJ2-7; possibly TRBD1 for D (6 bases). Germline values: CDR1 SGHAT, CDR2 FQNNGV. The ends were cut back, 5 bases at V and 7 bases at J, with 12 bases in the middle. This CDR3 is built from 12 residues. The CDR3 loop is CASSLRGSEQYF. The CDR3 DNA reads TGTGCCAGCAGCCTGAGGGGGTCAGAGCAGTACTTC. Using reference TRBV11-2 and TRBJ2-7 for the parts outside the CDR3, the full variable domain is EAGVAQSPRYKIIEKRQSVAFWCNPISGHATLYWYQQILGQGPKLLIQFQNNGVVDDSQLPKDRFSAERLKGVDSTLKIQPAKLEDSAVYLCASSLRGSEQYFGPGTRLTVT.

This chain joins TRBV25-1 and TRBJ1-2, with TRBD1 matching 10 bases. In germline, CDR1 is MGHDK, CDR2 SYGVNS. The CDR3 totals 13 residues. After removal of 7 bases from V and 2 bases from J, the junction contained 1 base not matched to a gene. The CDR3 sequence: CASKDRGNYGYTF. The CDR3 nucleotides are TGTGCCAGCAAGGACAGGGGGAACTATGGCTACACCTTC.

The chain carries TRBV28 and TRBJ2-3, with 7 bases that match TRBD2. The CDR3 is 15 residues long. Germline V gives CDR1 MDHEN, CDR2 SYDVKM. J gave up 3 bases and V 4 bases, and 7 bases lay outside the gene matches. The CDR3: CASSSRTSATDTQYF. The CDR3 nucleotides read TGTGCCAGCAGTTCCCGGACTAGTGCTACAGATACGCAGTATTTT.

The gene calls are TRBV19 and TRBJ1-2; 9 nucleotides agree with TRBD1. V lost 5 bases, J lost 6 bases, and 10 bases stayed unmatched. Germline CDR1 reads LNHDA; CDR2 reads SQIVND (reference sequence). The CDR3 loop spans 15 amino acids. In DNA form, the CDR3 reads TGTGCCAGTAGTGCAAACAGGGGGCGGACGGATGGCTACACCTTC. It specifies CASSANRGRTDGYTF.

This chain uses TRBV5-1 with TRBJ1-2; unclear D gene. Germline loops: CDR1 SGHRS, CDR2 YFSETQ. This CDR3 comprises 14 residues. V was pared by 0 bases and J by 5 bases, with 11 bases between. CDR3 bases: TGCGCCAGCAGCTTGGCGGACGGAAGATATGGCTACACCTTC. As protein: CASSLADGRYGYTF.

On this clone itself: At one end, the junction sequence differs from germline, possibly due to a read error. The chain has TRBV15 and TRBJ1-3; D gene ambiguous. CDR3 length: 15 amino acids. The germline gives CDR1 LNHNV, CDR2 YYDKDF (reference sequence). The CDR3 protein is CATSRVLRSRNTIYF. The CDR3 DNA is TGTGCCACCAGCAGGGTATTACGCTCTCGAAACACCATATATTTT.

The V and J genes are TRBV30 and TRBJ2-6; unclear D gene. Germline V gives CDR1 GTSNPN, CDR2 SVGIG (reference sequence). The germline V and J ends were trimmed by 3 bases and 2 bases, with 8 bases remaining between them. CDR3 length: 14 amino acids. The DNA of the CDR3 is TGTGCCTGGAGCCATGGCACTGGGGCCAACGTCCTGACTTTC. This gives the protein CAWSHGTGANVLTF.

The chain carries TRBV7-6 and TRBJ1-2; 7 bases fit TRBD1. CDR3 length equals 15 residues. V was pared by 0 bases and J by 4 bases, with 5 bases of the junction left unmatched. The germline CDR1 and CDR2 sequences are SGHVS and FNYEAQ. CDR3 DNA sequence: TGTGCCAGCAGCTTAGCCCAGGGGGGTAGCTATGGCTACACCTTC. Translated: CASSLAQGGSYGYTF.

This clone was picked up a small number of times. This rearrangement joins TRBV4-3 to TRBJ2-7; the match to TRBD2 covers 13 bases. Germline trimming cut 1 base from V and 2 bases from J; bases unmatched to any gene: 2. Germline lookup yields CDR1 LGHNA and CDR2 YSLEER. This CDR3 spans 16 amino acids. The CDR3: CASSQGTSGGTYEQYF. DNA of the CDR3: TGCGCCAGCAGCCAAGGGACTAGCGGGGGAACCTACGAGCAGTACTTC.

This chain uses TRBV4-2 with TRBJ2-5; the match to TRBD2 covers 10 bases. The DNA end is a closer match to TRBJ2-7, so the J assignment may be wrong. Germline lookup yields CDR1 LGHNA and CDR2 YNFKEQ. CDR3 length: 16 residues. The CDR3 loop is CASSQDESGGAYEQYF. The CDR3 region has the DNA TGTGCCAGCAGCCAAGATGAAAGCGGGGGGGCCTACGAGCAGTACTTC.